This T cell receptor beta chain was recovered during a study of PD-L1 blockade in urothelial cancer. Study overall: Patients, treated from about 2014 onward, received atezolizumab 1,200 mg intravenously every 3 weeks. There were a median of approximately 140,000 T cells in blood samples.

This clone was seen just once. In each PCR, synthetic TCR analog templates were spiked in. This table comes from immunoSEQ multiplex PCR, and its TCRdb copy is limited to in-frame clones, with some not included. The table records almost 30,000 clones, 80% to 90% of them present only once. Per the germline V gene, CDR1 is SGHTA and CDR2 is FQGNSA. V was clipped by 5 bases and J by 1 base, with 12 bases between them. The CDR3 extends over 14 amino acids. This clonotype originated in a man aged 45-65 years with urothelial cancer. Sequencing was performed on PBMCs, taken around atezolizumab (anti-PD-L1) treatment. The chain is built from TRBV7-2 and TRBJ2-7; D might be TRBD2 (5 bases). Written as DNA, the CDR3 is TGTGCCAGCAGCGTCGGACTCCCTTCCTACGAGCAGTACTTC. Translation: CASSVGLPSYEQYF.